This T cell receptor (beta chain) appears in the sequencing data of a study of human T cells and chemical hapten exposure (dated by TCRdb to the early 2020s). Study-wide context: For sensitization, 2% DPC in acetone was applied to a roughly 2 cm by roughly 2 cm area of upper inner arm skin. Weekly therapeutic DPC doses were additionally applied to the scalp of patients throughout the approximately 24-week study period. Patch testing was performed on the upper back with Finn chambers containing 0.01% DPC, and the patch tests were scored after 6 days according to International Contact Dermatitis Research Group standards. Alopecia areata with under or over 50% scalp involvement, alopecia totalis and alopecia universalis were represented in the patient cohort, which was mostly female. Libraries were combined into a pool for sequencing, and differences in TCR yield between samples came mainly from small differences in library volumes within the pool. The study tracked peripheral blood TCR repertoire changes in vivo during primary and secondary sensitization to the hapten diphenylcyclopropenone (DPC) in alopecia patients. Blood samples were taken from patients before sensitization (week 0) and then at 2, 6 and about 24 weeks after DPC sensitization. For TCR sequencing, blood came from twenty-nine alopecia patients at anywhere from one to four time points (pre-sensitization, 2, 6 and 24 weeks). The investigation overall reported the following: No change with DPC sensitization was found in the number of TCRs above 1 in 1000 frequency, and no evidence of global repertoire structure alterations was found. Repeated subsampling changed both the strength of the expansion versus patch-test correlation and the threshold at which that correlation became significant. A positive correlation was found between the number of PT1 expanded TCRs and patch test score, with significance reached at thresholds 8, 16 and 32 but not 4. Because every patient had alopecia, a presumed autoimmune disease, the patients' immune response might differ from that of healthy individuals. Significantly more large CDR3 similarity clusters were formed by expanded TCRs than by pre-sensitization or healthy control sets, consistent with antigen-driven responses.

Explained via the paper, the time point label denotes: pre-sensitization, week 0. In light of the paper, this sample's treatment or condition label describes: therapeutic diphenylcyclopropenone sensitization with weekly scalp DPC. At every patch-test visit, the blood draw took place before the patch test was put on. Patients were considered eligible if aged 18 to 70, diagnosed with alopecia and deemed suitable for DPC therapy, and patients were excluded if pregnant. Total RNA was extracted from unfractionated whole blood that had been collected in Tempus Blood RNA tubes. The CDR3 runs 12 residues from the cysteine to the phenylalanine. Left in the record is the CDR3 DNA by itself, 36 bases read in frame from the first base. The library was produced with RACE. Sequenced using a NextSeq 500. During library preparation, unique molecular identifiers were attached to individual cDNA molecules so that TCRs could be counted quantitatively and reproducibly. From each blood RNA sample, both TCR alpha and TCR beta chains were sequenced. From the authors' description of their analysis: The median number of TCRs per sample was roughly 98,000, ranging from 23,224 to 690,600. V, J and CDR3 annotation of the TCR reads was performed with the Decombinator software suite. For PS versus PT1 abundance plots, all samples were subsampled to the same number of TCRs (28,000). TCRs were defined as expanded if absent before sensitization and observed at least eight times at the 2-week time point. Using fastp at Q25 and MiXCR, TCRdb reprocessed the public reads and kept productive beta chains. Records with the same CDR3 protein are collapsed into one entry carrying the most frequent genes and DNA. The V and J calls shown here were made by TCRdb, not taken from the authors' results. Here the sample has fewer than 300,000 distinct CDR3 sequences; around 7.7% occur a single time. The ten most abundant clones make up more than 0.95% of the sample.

For this clonotype: It lacks a known antigen. It has no much larger one-base neighbor in the sample; base qualities were not kept.

The sample consisted of whole blood, taken in connection with sensitization to the hapten diphenylcyclopropenone (DPC). The chain is made from TRBV21-1 and TRBJ2-4. TRBV21-1 is a listed pseudogene. The clonotype originates from a man aged 18 to 30 with alopecia areata. Some clones in this sample may be carry-over from other donors' samples. The bases are TGTGCCAGCAGCAACATGAAACCTGCCAAGTACTTC. It specifies CASSNMKPAKYF.